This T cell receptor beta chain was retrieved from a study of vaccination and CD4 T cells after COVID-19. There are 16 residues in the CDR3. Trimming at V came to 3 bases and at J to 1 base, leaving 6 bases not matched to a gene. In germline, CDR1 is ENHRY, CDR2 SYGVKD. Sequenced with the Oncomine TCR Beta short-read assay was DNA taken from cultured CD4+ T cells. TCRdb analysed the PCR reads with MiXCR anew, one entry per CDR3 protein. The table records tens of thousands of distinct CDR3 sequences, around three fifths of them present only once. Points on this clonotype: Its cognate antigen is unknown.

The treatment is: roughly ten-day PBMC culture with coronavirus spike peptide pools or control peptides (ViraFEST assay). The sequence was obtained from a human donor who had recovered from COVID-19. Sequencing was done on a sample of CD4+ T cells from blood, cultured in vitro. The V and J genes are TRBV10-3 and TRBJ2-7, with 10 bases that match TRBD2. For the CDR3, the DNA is TGTGCCATCAGTGACCCGACTAGCGGGCCTTCCTACGAGCAGTACTTC. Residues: CAISDPTSGPSYEQYF.